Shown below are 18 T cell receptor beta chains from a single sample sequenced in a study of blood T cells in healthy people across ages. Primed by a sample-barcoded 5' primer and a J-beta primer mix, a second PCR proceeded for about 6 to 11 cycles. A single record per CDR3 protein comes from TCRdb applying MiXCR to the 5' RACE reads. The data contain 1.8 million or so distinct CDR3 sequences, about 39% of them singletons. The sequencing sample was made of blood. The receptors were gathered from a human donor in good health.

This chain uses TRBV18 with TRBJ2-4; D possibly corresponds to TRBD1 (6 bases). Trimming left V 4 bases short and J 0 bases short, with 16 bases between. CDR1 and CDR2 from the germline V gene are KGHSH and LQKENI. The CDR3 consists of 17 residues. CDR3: CASSHQGPPPAKNIQYF. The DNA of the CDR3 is TGTGCCAGCTCACATCAGGGGCCCCCGCCAGCCAAAAACATTCAGTACTTC.

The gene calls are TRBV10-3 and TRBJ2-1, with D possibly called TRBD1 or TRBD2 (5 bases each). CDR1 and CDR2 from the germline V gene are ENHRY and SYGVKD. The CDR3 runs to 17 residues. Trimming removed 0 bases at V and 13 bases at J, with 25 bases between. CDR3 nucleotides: TGTGCCATCAGTGAGTCAGCTCCGACAGCCCTTAGGGAGACCCAGTTCTTC. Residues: CAISESAPTALRETQFF.

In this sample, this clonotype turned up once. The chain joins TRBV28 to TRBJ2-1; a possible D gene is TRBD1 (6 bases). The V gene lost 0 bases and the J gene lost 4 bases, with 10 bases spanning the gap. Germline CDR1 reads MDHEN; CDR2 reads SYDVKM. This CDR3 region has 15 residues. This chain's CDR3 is CASSLWGDKYNEQFF. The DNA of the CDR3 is TGTGCCAGCAGTTTATGGGGGGACAAGTACAATGAGCAGTTCTTC.

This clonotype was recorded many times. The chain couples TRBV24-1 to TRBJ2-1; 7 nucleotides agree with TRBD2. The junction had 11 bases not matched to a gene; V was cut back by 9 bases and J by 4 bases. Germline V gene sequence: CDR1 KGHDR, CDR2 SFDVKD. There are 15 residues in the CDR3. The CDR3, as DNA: TGTGCCACCGGTTCGCCCGGCGGGGGATACAATGAGCAGTTCTTC. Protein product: CATGSPGGGYNEQFF.

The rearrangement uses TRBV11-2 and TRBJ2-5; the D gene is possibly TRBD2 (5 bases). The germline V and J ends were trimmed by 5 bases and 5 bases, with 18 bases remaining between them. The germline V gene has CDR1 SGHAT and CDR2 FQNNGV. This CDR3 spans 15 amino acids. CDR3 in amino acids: CASSPGEYVVETQYF. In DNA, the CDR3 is TGTGCCAGCAGCCCCGGGGAGTATGTGGTGGAGACCCAGTACTTC.

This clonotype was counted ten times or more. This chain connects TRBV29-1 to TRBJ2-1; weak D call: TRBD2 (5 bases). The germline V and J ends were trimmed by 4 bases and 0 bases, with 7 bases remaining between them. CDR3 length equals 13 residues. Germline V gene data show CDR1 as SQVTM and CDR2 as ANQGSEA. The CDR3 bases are TGCAGCGTTGTAGGGAGCTCCTACAATGAGCAGTTCTTC. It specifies CSVVGSSYNEQFF.

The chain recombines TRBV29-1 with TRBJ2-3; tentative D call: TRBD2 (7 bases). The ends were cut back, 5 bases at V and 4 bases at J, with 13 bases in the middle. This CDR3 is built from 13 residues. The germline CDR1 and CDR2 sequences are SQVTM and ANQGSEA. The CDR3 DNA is TGCAGCGTTACACGAGGGGGGGCAGATACGCAGTATTTT. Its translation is CSVTRGGADTQYF.

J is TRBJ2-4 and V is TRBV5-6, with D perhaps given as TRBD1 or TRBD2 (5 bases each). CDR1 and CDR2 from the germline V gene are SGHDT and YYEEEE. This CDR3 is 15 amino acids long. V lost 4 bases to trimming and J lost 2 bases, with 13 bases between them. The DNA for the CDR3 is TGTGCCAGCAGCCCGAGGTGGGGGTCCAAAAACATTCAGTACTTC. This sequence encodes CASSPRWGSKNIQYF.

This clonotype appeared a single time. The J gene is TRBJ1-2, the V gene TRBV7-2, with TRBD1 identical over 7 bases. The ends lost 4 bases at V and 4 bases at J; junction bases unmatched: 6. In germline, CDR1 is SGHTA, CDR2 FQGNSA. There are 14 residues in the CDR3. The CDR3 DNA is TGTGCCAGCAGCTCACCGGGACAGATCTATGGCTACACCTTC. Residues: CASSSPGQIYGYTF.

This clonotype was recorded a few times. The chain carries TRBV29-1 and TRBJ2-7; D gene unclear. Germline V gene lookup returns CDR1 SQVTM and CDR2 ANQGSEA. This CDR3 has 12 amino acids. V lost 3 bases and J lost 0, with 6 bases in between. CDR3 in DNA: TGCAGCGTTGAGTATAGCTCCTACGAGCAGTACTTC. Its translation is CSVEYSSYEQYF.

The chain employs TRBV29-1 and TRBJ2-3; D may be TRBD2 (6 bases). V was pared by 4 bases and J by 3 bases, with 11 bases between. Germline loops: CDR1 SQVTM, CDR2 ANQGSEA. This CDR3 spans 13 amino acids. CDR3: CSVAQGLTDTQYF. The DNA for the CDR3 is TGCAGCGTTGCGCAGGGACTTACAGATACGCAGTATTTT.

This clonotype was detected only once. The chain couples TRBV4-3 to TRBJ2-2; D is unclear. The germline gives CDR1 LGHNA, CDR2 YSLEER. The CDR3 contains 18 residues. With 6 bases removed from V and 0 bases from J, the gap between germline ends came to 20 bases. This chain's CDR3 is CASSLNLAPFANTGELFF. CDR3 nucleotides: TGCGCCAGCAGTCTTAACTTGGCCCCCTTCGCGAACACCGGGGAGCTGTTTTTT.

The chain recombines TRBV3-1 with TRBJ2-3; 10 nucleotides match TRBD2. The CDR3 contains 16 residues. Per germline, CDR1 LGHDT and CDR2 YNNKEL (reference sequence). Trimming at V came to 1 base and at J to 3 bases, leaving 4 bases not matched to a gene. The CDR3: CASSQGTSGATDTQYF. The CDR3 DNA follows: TGTGCCAGCAGCCAAGGAACTAGCGGGGCAACAGATACGCAGTATTTT.

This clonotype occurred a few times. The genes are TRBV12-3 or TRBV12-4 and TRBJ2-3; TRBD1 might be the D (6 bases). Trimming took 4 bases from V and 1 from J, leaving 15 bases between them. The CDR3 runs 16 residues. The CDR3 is CASSSTGSGGTDTQYF. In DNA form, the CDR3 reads TGTGCCAGCAGTTCCACAGGGTCAGGGGGCACAGATACGCAGTATTTT.

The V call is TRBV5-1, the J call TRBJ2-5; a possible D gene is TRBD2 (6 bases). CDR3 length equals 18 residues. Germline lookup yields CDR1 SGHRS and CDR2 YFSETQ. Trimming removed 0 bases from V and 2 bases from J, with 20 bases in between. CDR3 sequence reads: CASSLGRGIPNLQETQYF. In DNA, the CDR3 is TGCGCCAGCAGCTTGGGCCGGGGGATCCCGAATCTACAAGAGACCCAGTACTTC.

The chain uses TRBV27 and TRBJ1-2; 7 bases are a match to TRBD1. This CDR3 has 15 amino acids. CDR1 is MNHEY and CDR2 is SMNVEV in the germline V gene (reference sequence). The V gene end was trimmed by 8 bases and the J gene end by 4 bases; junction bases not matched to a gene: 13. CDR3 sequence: CASGPLTGVTYGYTF. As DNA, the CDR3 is TGTGCCAGCGGTCCCCTTACAGGGGTCACCTATGGCTACACCTTC.

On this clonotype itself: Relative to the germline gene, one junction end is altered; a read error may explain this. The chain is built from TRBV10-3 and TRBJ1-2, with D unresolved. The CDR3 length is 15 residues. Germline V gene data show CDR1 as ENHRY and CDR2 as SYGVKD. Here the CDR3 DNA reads TGTGCCGTCAGAGAAATGACGGGGAGTATCTATGGCTACACCTTC. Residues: CAVREMTGSIYGYTF.

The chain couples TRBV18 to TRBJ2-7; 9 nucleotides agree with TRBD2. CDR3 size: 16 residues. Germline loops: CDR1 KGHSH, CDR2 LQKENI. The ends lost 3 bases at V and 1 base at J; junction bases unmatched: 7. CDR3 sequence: CASSPISSGGSYEQYF. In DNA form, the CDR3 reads TGTGCCAGCTCACCGATCTCCAGCGGGGGGTCCTACGAGCAGTACTTC.